The sequence of this T cell receptor beta chain was determined in a study of CD8+CD57+ T cells in acquired aplastic anemia. Study at large: The DNA of sorted CD4+ and CD8+ cells averaged roughly 3.2 ug.

Profiles of TCR beta VDJ and CDR3 were generated from a genomic DNA template. TCRdb independently ran MiXCR on the reads; one entry per CDR3 protein. The profile shows about 42,000 distinct CDR3 sequences, approximately 71% of them singletons. The sequence came from a human donor in good health, serving as a control. Sequences were obtained from sorted CD4+, CD8+, or CD8+CD57+ T cells (not recorded which) from PBMCs.

In DNA form, the CDR3 reads TGTGCCAGCAGTGAGACTAGCGGGGGGATGGAGACCCAGTACTTC. It specifies CASSETSGGMETQYF. This sequence joins TRBV6-4 and TRBJ2-5; 13 bases line up with TRBD2. The trim removed 3 bases at V and 5 bases at J, leaving 3 bases unmatched. The germline gives CDR1 MRHNA, CDR2 SNTAGT. The CDR3 contains 15 residues.